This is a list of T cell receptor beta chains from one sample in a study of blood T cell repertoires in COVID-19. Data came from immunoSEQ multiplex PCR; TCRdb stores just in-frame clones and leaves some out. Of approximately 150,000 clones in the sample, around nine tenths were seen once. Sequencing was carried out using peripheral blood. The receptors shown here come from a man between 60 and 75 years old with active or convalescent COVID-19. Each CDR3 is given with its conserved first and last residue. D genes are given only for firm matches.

CDR3 protein: CASSDSYNQPQHF; CDR3 DNA: TGTGCCAGCAGTGACTCTTACAATCAGCCCCAGCATTTT; J gene: TRBJ1-5; V gene: TRBV6-5; D gene: NA
CDR3 protein: CASSLGGYEQYF; CDR3 DNA: TGTGCCAGCAGCTTGGGAGGCTACGAGCAGTACTTC; J gene: TRBJ2-7; V gene: TRBV5-5; D gene: NA
CDR3 protein: CASSIGNSRWVNTEAFF; CDR3 DNA: TGTGCCAGTAGTATAGGAAACAGTCGCTGGGTGAACACTGAAGCTTTCTTT; J gene: TRBJ1-1; V gene: TRBV19; D gene: NA
CDR3 protein: CASSYEGVGNSPLHF; CDR3 DNA: TGTGCCAGCAGTTATGAAGGGGTGGGTAATTCACCCCTCCACTTT; J gene: TRBJ1-6; V gene: TRBV6-5; D gene: NA
CDR3 protein: CASSYGTGNYGYTF; CDR3 DNA: TGTGCCAGCAGTTACGGGACAGGCAACTATGGCTACACCTTC; J gene: TRBJ1-2; V gene: TRBV6-6; D gene: TRBD1
CDR3 protein: CASSQGYRGTNEQFF; CDR3 DNA: TGCGCCAGCAGCCAAGGGTACAGGGGGACCAATGAGCAGTTCTTC; J gene: TRBJ2-1; V gene: TRBV4-1; D gene: TRBD1
CDR3 protein: CASRTPGLAGGGEQFF; CDR3 DNA: TGTGCCAGCCGTACTCCGGGACTAGCGGGGGGGGGTGAGCAGTTCTTC; J gene: TRBJ2-1; V gene: TRBV6-6; D gene: TRBD2
CDR3 protein: CASAQGQGAYNEQFF; CDR3 DNA: TGTGCTAGTGCCCAGGGACAGGGGGCGTACAATGAGCAGTTCTTC; J gene: TRBJ2-1; V gene: TRBV12-5; D gene: TRBD1
CDR3 protein: CASSLFTSGGLEQYF; CDR3 DNA: TGTGCCAGCAGTTTATTTACTAGCGGGGGCCTCGAGCAGTACTTC; J gene: TRBJ2-7; V gene: TRBV28; D gene: TRBD2
CDR3 protein: CASSLVKGTGGFGYTF; CDR3 DNA: TGTGCCAGCAGCCTGGTAAAGGGGACAGGGGGTTTCGGCTACACCTTC; J gene: TRBJ1-2; V gene: TRBV5-5; D gene: TRBD1
CDR3 protein: CASKYSANEKLFF; CDR3 DNA: TGTGCCAGCAAATATAGCGCTAATGAAAAACTGTTTTTT; J gene: TRBJ1-4; V gene: TRBV6-5; D gene: NA
CDR3 protein: CASSSGLDPNEQFF; CDR3 DNA: TGTGCCAGCAGTTCGGGACTAGACCCGAATGAGCAGTTCTTC; J gene: TRBJ2-1; V gene: TRBV6-2/TRBV6-3; D gene: TRBD2
CDR3 protein: CASSLSGGSYNEQFF; CDR3 DNA: TGTGCCAGCAGCCTTAGCGGGGGGTCCTACAATGAGCAGTTCTTC; J gene: TRBJ2-1; V gene: TRBV2; D gene: TRBD2
CDR3 protein: CSVTSGGTTDTQYF; CDR3 DNA: TGCAGCGTCACTAGCGGGGGAACGACAGATACGCAGTATTTT; J gene: TRBJ2-3; V gene: TRBV29-1; D gene: TRBD2
CDR3 protein: CASSSDRGIANSPLHF; CDR3 DNA: TGTGCCAGCAGCTCAGACAGGGGAATAGCAAATTCACCCCTCCACTTT; J gene: TRBJ1-6; V gene: TRBV7-2; D gene: TRBD1
CDR3 protein: CASGGGRPRETQYF; CDR3 DNA: TGTGCCAGCGGGGGGGGGCGCCCCCGTGAGACCCAGTACTTC; J gene: TRBJ2-5; V gene: TRBV28; D gene: NA
CDR3 protein: CASSESGTGTYEQYF; CDR3 DNA: TGTGCCAGCAGTGAATCCGGGACAGGGACCTACGAGCAGTACTTC; J gene: TRBJ2-7; V gene: TRBV6-1; D gene: TRBD1
CDR3 protein: CASSLASTVSTDTQYF; CDR3 DNA: TGTGCCAGCAGCTTAGCGAGTACCGTTAGCACAGATACGCAGTATTTT; J gene: TRBJ2-3; V gene: TRBV7-6; D gene: NA
CDR3 protein: CASSPGTTTVEQYF; CDR3 DNA: TGTGCCAGCAGCCCAGGGACAACCACGGTGGAGCAGTACTTC; J gene: TRBJ2-7; V gene: TRBV7-9; D gene: NA
CDR3 protein: CASSLGKTLDTQYF; CDR3 DNA: TGCGCCAGCAGCTTGGGGAAGACACTAGATACGCAGTATTTT; J gene: TRBJ2-3; V gene: TRBV5-1; D gene: NA
CDR3 protein: CASSPLDSAYEQYF; CDR3 DNA: TGTGCCAGCAGCCCCCTGGACAGCGCCTACGAGCAGTACTTC; J gene: TRBJ2-7; V gene: TRBV9; D gene: NA
CDR3 protein: CASSSASGGSSYNEQFF; CDR3 DNA: TGTGCCAGCTCATCGGCTAGCGGGGGGAGCTCCTACAATGAGCAGTTCTTC; J gene: TRBJ2-1; V gene: TRBV18; D gene: TRBD2
CDR3 protein: CASSQVPGQGAVGYTF; CDR3 DNA: TGTGCCAGCAGTCAAGTTCCGGGACAGGGAGCGGTCGGCTACACCTTC; J gene: TRBJ1-2; V gene: TRBV6-1; D gene: TRBD1
CDR3 protein: CASSSKKGPGTEAFF; CDR3 DNA: TGTGCCAGCAGTTCAAAGAAGGGGCCGGGCACTGAAGCTTTCTTT; J gene: TRBJ1-1; V gene: TRBV6-5; D gene: NA
CDR3 protein: CAWSVDSSGNTIYF; CDR3 DNA: TGTGCCTGGAGTGTAGACAGCTCTGGAAACACCATATATTTT; J gene: TRBJ1-3; V gene: TRBV30; D gene: NA
CDR3 protein: CASSIGGQGGELFF; CDR3 DNA: TGTGCCAGTAGTATCGGGGGGCAGGGCGGGGAGCTGTTTTTT; J gene: TRBJ2-2; V gene: TRBV19; D gene: NA
CDR3 protein: CASRPTMGGAGGNTIYF; CDR3 DNA: TGTGCCAGCAGACCTACCATGGGGGGGGCTGGTGGAAACACCATATATTTT; J gene: TRBJ1-3; V gene: TRBV7-8; D gene: NA
CDR3 protein: CASSIWVGGAATEAFF; CDR3 DNA: TGTGCCAGTAGTATCTGGGTTGGTGGGGCGGCGACTGAAGCTTTCTTT; J gene: TRBJ1-1; V gene: TRBV19; D gene: NA
CDR3 protein: CASSFLPTRNTEAFF; CDR3 DNA: TGTGCCAGCAGTTTTCTGCCCACTCGGAACACTGAAGCTTTCTTT; J gene: TRBJ1-1; V gene: TRBV27; D gene: NA
CDR3 protein: CASSLSSGGDTEAFF; CDR3 DNA: TGTGCCAGCAGTTTATCTTCAGGGGGCGACACTGAAGCTTTCTTT; J gene: TRBJ1-1; V gene: TRBV28; D gene: TRBD1
CDR3 protein: CASTHGGTGNTIYF; CDR3 DNA: TGTGCCAGCACCCACGGGGGTACTGGAAACACCATATATTTT; J gene: TRBJ1-3; V gene: TRBV6-5; D gene: NA
CDR3 protein: CASSYPKTGLYQPQHF; CDR3 DNA: TGTGCCAGCAGTTACCCGAAGACAGGGCTGTATCAGCCCCAGCATTTT; J gene: TRBJ1-5; V gene: TRBV6-5; D gene: TRBD1
CDR3 protein: CASSLVTGGYGYTF; CDR3 DNA: TGTGCCAGCAGCTTGGTAACGGGAGGCTATGGCTACACCTTC; J gene: TRBJ1-2; V gene: TRBV5-6; D gene: NA